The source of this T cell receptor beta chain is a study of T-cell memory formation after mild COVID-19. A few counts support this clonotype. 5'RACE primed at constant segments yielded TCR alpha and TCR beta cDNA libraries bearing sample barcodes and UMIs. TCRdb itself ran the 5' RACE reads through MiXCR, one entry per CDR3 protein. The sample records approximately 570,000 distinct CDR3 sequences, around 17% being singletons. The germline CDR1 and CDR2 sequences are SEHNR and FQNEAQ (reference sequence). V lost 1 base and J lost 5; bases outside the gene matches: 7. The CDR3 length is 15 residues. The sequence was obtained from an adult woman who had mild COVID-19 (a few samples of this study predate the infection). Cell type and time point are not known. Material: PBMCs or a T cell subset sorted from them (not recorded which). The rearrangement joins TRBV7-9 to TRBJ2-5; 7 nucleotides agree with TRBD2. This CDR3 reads CASSLVPRETETQYF. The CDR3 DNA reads TGTGCCAGCAGCTTAGTTCCGCGGGAGACGGAGACCCAGTACTTC.